This TCR beta chain appears in the sequencing data of a study of coeliac disease. Study overall: The study queried TRBV7-2 bias without high-resolution HLA data.

One frozen approximately 500,000-cell aliquot per fraction was sequenced. Regarding this clone: Its antigen is currently unknown.

Broader study findings: According to the authors, this method cannot detect gliadin-specific T cells in an unbiased way.

CDR3 size: 15 residues. V dropped 5 bases and J dropped 2 bases, with 15 bases sitting between them. Germline values: CDR1 MDHEN, CDR2 SYDVKM. Libraries were prepared by immunoSEQ multiplex PCR; TCRdb keeps only in-frame clonotypes and omits some of them. The repertoire consists of several thousand clones, with about 73% occurring once and the leading ten covering 6% to 7%. The origin of this receptor is a young man with celiac disease. J is TRBJ1-2 and V is TRBV28; D is unclear. The sample was lamina propria lymphocytes from the gut. Written as DNA, the CDR3 is TGTGCCAGCAGTCCTCCCGGGAGAGCGAACTATGGCTACACCTTC. This translates into CASSPPGRANYGYTF.